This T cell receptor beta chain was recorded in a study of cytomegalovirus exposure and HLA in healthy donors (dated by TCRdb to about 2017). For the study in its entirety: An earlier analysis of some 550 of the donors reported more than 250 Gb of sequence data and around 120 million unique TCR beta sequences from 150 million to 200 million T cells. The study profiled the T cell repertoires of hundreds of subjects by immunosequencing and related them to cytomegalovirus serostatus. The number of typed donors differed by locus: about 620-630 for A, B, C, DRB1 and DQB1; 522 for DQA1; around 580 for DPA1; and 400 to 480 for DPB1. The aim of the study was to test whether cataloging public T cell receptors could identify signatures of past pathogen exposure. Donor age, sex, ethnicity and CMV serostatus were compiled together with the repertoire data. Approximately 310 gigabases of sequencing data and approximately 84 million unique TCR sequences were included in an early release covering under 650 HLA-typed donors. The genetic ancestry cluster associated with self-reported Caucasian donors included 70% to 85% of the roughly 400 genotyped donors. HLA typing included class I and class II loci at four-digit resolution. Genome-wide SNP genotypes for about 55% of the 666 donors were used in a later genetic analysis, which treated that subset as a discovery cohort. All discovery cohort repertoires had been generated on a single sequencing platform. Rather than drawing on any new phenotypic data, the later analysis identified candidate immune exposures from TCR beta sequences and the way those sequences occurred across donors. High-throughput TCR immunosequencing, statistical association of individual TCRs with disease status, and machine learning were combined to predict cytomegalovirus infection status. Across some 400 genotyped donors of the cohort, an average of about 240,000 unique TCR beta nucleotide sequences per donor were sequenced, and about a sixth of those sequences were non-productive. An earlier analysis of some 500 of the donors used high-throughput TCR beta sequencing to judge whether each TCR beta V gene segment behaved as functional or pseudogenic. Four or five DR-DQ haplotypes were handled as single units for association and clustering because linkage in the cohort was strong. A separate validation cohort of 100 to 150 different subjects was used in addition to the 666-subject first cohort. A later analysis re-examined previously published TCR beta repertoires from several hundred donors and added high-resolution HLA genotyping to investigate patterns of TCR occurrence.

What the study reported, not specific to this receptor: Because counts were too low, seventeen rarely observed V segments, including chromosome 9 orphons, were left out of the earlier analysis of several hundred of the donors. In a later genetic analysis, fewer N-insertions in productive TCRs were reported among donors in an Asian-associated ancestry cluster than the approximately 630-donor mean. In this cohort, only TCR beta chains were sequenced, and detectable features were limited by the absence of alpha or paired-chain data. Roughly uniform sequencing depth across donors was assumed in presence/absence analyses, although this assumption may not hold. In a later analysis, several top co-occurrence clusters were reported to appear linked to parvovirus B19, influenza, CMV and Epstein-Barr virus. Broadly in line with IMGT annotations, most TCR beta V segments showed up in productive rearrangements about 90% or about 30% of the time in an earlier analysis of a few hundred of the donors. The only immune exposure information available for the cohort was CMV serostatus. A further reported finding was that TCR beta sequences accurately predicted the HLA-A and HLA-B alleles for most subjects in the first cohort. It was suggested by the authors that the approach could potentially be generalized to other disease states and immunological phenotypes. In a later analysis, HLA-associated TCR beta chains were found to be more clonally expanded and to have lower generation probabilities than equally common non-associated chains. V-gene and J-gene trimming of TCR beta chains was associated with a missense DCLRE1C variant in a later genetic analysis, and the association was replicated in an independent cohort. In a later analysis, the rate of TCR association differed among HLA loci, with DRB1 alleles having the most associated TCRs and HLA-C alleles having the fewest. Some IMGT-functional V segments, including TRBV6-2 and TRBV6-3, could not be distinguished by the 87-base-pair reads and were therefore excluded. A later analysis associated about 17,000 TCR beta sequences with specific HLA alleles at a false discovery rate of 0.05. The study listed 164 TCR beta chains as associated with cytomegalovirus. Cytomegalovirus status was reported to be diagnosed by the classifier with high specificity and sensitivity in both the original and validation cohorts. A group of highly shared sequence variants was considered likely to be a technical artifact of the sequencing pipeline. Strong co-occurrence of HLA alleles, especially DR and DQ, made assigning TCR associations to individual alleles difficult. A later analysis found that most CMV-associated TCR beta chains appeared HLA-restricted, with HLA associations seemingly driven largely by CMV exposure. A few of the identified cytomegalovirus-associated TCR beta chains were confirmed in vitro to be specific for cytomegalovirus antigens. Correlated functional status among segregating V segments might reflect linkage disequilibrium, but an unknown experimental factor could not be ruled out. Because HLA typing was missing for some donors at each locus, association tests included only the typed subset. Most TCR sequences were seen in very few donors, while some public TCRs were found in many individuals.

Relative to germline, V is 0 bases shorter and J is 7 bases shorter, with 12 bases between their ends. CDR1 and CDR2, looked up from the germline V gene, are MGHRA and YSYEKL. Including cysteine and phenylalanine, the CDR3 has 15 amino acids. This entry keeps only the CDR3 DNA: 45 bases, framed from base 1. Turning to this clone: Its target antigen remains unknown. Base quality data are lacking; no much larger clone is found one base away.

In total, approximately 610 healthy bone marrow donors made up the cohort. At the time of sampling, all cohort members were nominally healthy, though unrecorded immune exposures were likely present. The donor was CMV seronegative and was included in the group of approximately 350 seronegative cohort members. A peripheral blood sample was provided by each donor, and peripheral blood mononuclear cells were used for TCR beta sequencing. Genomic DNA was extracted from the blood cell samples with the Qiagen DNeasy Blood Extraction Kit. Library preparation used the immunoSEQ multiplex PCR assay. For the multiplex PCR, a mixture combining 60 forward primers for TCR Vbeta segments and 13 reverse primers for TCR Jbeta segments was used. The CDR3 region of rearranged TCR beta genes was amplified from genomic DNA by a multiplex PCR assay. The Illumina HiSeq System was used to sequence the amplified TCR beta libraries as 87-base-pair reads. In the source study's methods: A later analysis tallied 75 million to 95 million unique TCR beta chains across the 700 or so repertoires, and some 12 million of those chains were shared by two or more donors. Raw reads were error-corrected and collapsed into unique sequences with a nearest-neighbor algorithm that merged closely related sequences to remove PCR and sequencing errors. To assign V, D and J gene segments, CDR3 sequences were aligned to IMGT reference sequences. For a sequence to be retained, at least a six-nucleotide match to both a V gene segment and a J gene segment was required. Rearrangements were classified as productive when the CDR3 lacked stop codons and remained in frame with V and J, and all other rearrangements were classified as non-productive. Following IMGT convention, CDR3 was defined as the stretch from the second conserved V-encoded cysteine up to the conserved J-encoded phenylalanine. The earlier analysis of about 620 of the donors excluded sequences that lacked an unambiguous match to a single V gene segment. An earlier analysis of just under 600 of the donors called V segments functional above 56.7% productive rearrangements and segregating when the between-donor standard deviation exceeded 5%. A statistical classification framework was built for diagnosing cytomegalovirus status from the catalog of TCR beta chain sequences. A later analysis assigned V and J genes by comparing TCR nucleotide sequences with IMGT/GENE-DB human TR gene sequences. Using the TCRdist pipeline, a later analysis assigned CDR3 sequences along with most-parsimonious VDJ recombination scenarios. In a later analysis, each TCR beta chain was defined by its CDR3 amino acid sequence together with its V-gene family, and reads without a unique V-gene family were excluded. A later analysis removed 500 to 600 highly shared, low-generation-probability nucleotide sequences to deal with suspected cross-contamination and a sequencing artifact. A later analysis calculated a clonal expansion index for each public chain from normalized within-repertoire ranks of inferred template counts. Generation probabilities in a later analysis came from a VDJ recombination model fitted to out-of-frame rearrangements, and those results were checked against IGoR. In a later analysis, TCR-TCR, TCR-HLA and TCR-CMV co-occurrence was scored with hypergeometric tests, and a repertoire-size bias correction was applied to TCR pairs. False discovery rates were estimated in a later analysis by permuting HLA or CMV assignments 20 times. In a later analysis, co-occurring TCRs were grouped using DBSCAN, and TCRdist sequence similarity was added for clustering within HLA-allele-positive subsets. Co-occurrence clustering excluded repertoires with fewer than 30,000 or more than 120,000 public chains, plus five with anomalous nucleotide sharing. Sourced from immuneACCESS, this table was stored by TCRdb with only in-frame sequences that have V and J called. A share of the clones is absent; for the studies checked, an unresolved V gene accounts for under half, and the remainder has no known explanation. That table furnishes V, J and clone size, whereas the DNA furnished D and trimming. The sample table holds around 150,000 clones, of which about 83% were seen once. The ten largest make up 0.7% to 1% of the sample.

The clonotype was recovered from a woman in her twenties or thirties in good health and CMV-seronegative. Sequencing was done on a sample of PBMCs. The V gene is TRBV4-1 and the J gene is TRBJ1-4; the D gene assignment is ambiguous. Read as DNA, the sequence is TGCGCCAGCAGCCAAGAATCACAGTGGGCTGAAAAACTGTTTTTT. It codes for CASSQESQWAEKLFF.